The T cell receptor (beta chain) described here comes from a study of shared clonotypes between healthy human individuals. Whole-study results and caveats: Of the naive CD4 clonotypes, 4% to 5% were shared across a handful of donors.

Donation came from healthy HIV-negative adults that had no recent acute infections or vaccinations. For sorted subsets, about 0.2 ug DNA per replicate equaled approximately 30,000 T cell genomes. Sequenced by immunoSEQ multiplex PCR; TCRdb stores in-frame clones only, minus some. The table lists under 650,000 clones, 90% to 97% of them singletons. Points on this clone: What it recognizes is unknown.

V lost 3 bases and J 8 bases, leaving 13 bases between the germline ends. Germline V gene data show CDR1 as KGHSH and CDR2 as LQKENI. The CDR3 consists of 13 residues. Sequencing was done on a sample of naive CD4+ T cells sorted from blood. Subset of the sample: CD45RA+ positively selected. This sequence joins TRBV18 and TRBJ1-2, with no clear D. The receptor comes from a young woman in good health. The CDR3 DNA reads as TGTGCCAGCTCACCCGGACGGAGTTTAGGCTACACCTTC. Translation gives CASSPGRSLGYTF. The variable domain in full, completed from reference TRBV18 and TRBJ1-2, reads NAGVMQNPRHLVRRRGQEARLRCSPMKGHSHVYWYRQLPEEGLKFMVYLQKENIIDESGMPKERFSAEFPKEGPSILRIQQVVRGDSAAYFCASSPGRSLGYTFGSGTRLTVV.